The entry that follows covers one TCR beta chain sequence. The antigen remains undetermined. Sequencing of dividing CFSE-low cells from the MLR defined alloreactive TCRbeta sequences. Pre-transplant recipient cells met graft donor PBMCs, splenocytes, lymph-node cells, or third-party PBMCs. This sample stems from a study of T cell clones after liver transplantation. Study-wide context: Without induction therapy, subjects received standard immunosuppression until 12-24 months post-transplant.

Overall study findings and caveats: Graft donor-reactive T cells may have migrated into the graft rather than being deleted. Small, mixed patient groups and varying post-transplant times limit these conclusions.

Data came from immunoSEQ multiplex PCR; TCRdb stores just in-frame clones and leaves some out. This repertoire shows 5,000 to 6,500 clones, 30% found once; its top ten account for around 5.2%. CDR1 is WSHSY, CDR2 SAAADI, per germline. The V gene end was trimmed by 8 bases and the J gene end by 2 bases; junction bases not matched to a gene: 6. The CDR3 has 14 residues. Specimen: CD4+ T cells from cultured PBMCs. The J gene is TRBJ2-3, the V gene TRBV10-2, with TRBD1 matching over 8 bases. The sequence was obtained from a human patient who received a liver transplant. Some of the T cells might come from the graft donor. The CDR3 DNA is TGCGCCAGCCGCCTGACAGGGGACACAGATACGCAGTATTTT. It yields the protein CASRLTGDTDTQYF.